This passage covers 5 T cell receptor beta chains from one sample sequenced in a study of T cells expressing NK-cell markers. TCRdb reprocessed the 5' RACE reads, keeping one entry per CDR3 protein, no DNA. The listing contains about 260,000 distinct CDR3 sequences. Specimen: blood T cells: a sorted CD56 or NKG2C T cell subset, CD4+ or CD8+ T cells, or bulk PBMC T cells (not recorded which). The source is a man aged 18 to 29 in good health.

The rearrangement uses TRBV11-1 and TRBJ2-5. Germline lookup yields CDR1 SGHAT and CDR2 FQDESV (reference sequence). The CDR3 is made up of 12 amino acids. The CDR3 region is CASSSLSETQYF.

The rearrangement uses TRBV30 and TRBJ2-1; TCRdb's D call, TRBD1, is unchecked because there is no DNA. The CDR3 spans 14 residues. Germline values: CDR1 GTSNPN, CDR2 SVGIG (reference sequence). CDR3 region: CAWRSRQGFNEQFF.

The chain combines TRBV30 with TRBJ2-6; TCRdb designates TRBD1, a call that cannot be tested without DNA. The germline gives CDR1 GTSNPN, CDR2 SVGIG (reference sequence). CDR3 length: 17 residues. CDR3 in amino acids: CAWSSETGARGANVLTF.

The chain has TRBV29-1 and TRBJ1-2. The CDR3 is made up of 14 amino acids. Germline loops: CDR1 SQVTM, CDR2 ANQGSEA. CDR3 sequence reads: CSVESDSSTGGYTF.

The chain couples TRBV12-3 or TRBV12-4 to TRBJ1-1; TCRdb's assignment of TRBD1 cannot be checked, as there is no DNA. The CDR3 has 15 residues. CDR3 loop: CASSANSLGGTEAFF.